Listed below are T cell receptor beta chains from one sample, sequenced in a study of CXCR3-negative and CXCR3-positive naive CD8 T cells. TCRdb re-called the 5' RACE reads and gives one entry per CDR3 protein, without DNA. The record lists roughly 110,000 distinct CDR3 sequences, of which the ten most abundant hold 0.35% to 0.4%. Sequenced material: naive CXCR3+ CD8+ T cells from blood. All receptors derive from a human donor in good health. Some clones in this sample may be carry-over from other donors' samples. Both conserved end residues are part of each CDR3.

CDR3aa: CASSYSSSGLARPYEQYF
j_gene: TRBJ2-7
v_gene: TRBV6-2/TRBV6-3

CDR3aa: CASSLRTTLNEQYF
j_gene: TRBJ2-7
v_gene: TRBV13

CDR3aa: CASSFLYGAEAFF
j_gene: TRBJ1-1
v_gene: TRBV7-2

CDR3aa: CASSPLGGESTDTQYF
j_gene: TRBJ2-3
v_gene: TRBV7-9

CDR3aa: CSFKGGHGAREQYF
j_gene: TRBJ2-7
v_gene: TRBV29-1

CDR3aa: CSAIRPGLAFGELFF
j_gene: TRBJ2-2
v_gene: TRBV20-1

CDR3aa: CASSQNPGGPFQYF
j_gene: TRBJ2-4
v_gene: TRBV21-1

CDR3aa: CASSERGKRDRADSGANVLTF
j_gene: TRBJ2-6
v_gene: TRBV21-1

CDR3aa: CASSQGAGKGNTEAFF
j_gene: TRBJ1-1
v_gene: TRBV14

CDR3aa: CASSYEDEQFF
j_gene: TRBJ2-1
v_gene: TRBV6-5

CDR3aa: CASSSQAIMDSPLHF
j_gene: TRBJ1-6
v_gene: TRBV11-2

CDR3aa: CASSQDRQLMNTEAFF
j_gene: TRBJ1-1
v_gene: TRBV4-2

CDR3aa: CASSLRDGGETQYF
j_gene: TRBJ2-5
v_gene: TRBV11-3

CDR3aa: CATSPDGDYEQYF
j_gene: TRBJ2-7
v_gene: TRBV15

CDR3aa: CASSLARGRPSEAFF
j_gene: TRBJ1-1
v_gene: TRBV12-3/TRBV12-4

CDR3aa: CASRDEATPLHF
j_gene: TRBJ1-6
v_gene: TRBV4-2

CDR3aa: CASSLEIRDEQFF
j_gene: TRBJ2-1
v_gene: TRBV5-1

CDR3aa: CASSPQGNEQFF
j_gene: TRBJ2-1
v_gene: TRBV5-6

CDR3aa: CAWKVDTLKSENTEAFF
j_gene: TRBJ1-1
v_gene: TRBV30

CDR3aa: CASSYELSYEQYF
j_gene: TRBJ2-7
v_gene: TRBV5-8

CDR3aa: CAWSAAPAGGSGETQYF
j_gene: TRBJ2-5
v_gene: TRBV30